One sample yielded the 24 T cell receptor beta chains listed below, sequenced in a study of CD8+ T cells in alopecia areata. Treatment in this sample: oral pan-JAK inhibitor, 5-10 mg twice daily. Sequencing templates came from extracted RNA that was reverse transcribed into cDNA. Only in-frame clones appear in the TCRdb table, and some are missing; sequencing was by immunoSEQ multiplex PCR. Among roughly 210,000 clones, 43% were seen once, and the ten largest hold roughly 2.6%. This specimen was CD4+ T cells sorted from blood, taken at approximately week 36, from a patient treated with tofacitinib. These receptor sequences come from a human donor with alopecia areata.

V usage is TRBV7-2 and J usage is TRBJ2-5; possibly TRBD2 for D (6 bases). V lost 5 bases, J lost 7 bases, and 14 bases lay in between. The CDR3 is made up of 13 amino acids. Germline V lookup: CDR1 SGHTA, CDR2 FQGNSA. CDR3 sequence (DNA): TGTGCCAGCAGCCACGGGGAGGAGGGGACCCAGTACTTC. Translating it yields CASSHGEEGTQYF.

This clone was seen just once. V usage is TRBV29-1 and J usage is TRBJ1-1; 10 nucleotides align to TRBD1. The CDR3 contains 13 residues. Germline trimming cut 7 bases from V and 1 base from J; bases unmatched to any gene: 3. The germline gives CDR1 SQVTM, CDR2 ANQGSEA. DNA of the CDR3: TGCAGCGGGTGGACAGGGGGGAACACTGAAGCTTTCTTT. Amino acids: CSGWTGGNTEAFF.

This clone was observed a single time. The V and J genes are TRBV2 and TRBJ2-2; 7 nucleotides align to TRBD1. The CDR3 has 16 residues. Germline V gives CDR1 SNHLY, CDR2 FYNNEI. V dropped 7 bases and J dropped 1; count of bases not matched to a gene: 9. The CDR3 region is CASNKDRVGNTGELFF. The CDR3 DNA is TGTGCCAGCAATAAAGACAGGGTCGGGAACACCGGGGAGCTGTTTTTT.

This clone was seen a few times. This chain links TRBV10-3 with TRBJ2-2; TRBD2 aligns across 7 bases. Germline V lookup: CDR1 ENHRY, CDR2 SYGVKD. This CDR3 region has 16 residues. The junction had 8 bases not matched to a gene; V was cut back by 4 bases and J by 3 bases. The CDR3 protein is CAISGSRGRDTGELFF. Here the CDR3 DNA reads TGTGCCATCAGTGGCTCTCGGGGGAGGGACACCGGGGAGCTGTTTTTT.

This clone has just a few counts. The chain uses TRBV29-1 and TRBJ2-3; D gene ambiguous. V lost 4 bases to trimming and J lost 4 bases, with 6 bases between them. CDR1 SQVTM and CDR2 ANQGSEA come from the germline V gene. CDR3 length: 11 residues. CDR3 sequence (DNA): TGCAGCGTTGGGGTTGCAGATACGCAGTATTTT. Translating it yields CSVGVADTQYF.

CDR3 nucleotides: TGCGCCAGCAGCTCCTCCCGACAGGGGGTAAACTACAATGAGCAGTTCTTC. Translation gives CASSSSRQGVNYNEQFF. The V call is TRBV5-1, the J call TRBJ2-1; 9 bases are a match to TRBD1. Per germline, CDR1 SGHRS and CDR2 YFSETQ. V gave up 3 bases and J gave up 3 bases; unmatched junction bases: 10. There are 17 residues in the CDR3.

CDR3 residues: CASSLGRGPAEAFF. The CDR3 nucleotides are TGTGCCAGCAGCTTAGGCAGGGGGCCTGCTGAAGCTTTCTTT. The chain joins TRBV11-2 to TRBJ1-1; 8 bases match TRBD1. Germline CDR1 is SGHAT and CDR2 is FQNNGV. With 1 base clipped from V and 6 bases from J, the junction kept 4 bases outside the gene matches. This CDR3 is built from 14 residues.

The gene calls are TRBV30 and TRBJ2-3, with D uncertain. This CDR3 contains 11 residues. Germline V gene data show CDR1 as GTSNPN and CDR2 as SVGIG (reference sequence). The V gene lost 5 bases and the J gene lost 8 bases, with 11 bases spanning the gap. CDR3 in amino acids: CAWESRSTQYF. CDR3 nucleotides: TGTGCCTGGGAGAGTAGGAGTACGCAGTATTTT.

This clone was observed a single time. The chain uses TRBV7-2 and TRBJ2-5; either TRBD1 or TRBD2 may fit D (6 bases each). The ends were cut back, 4 bases at V and 6 bases at J, with 15 bases in the middle. CDR1 is SGHTA, CDR2 FQGNSA, per germline. The CDR3 has 14 residues. CDR3 residues: CASSSVGGWQTQYF. The DNA of the CDR3 is TGTGCCAGCAGCTCGGTGGGGGGCTGGCAGACCCAGTACTTC.

This clone occurred a few times. This rearrangement joins TRBV29-1 to TRBJ2-1; D is ambiguous. The CDR3 is made up of 11 amino acids. The germline V gene has CDR1 SQVTM and CDR2 ANQGSEA. The ends were cut back, 3 bases at V and 12 bases at J, with 12 bases in the middle. The CDR3 region is CSVDSPLSQFF. CDR3 nucleotide sequence: TGCAGCGTTGACAGCCCCCTATCGCAGTTCTTC.

This clone occurred many times. Other DNA sequences of this sample code for an identical CDR3. The rearrangement uses TRBV29-1 and TRBJ2-3; D gene uncertain. The germline V and J ends were trimmed by 6 bases and 0 bases, with 10 bases remaining between them. Germline-derived CDR1 and CDR2 are SQVTM and ANQGSEA. This CDR3 comprises 13 residues. The CDR3 sequence: CSVGPSSTDTQYF. The CDR3 DNA reads as TGCAGCGTCGGACCCTCTAGCACAGATACGCAGTATTTT.

The V and J genes are TRBV15 and TRBJ1-5; no firm D call. Germline V gene sequence: CDR1 LNHNV, CDR2 YYDKDF (reference sequence). V lost 1 base and J 4 bases, leaving 8 bases between the germline ends. The CDR3 is 14 amino acids. CDR3 DNA sequence: TGTGCCACCAGCAGAGGCGGGGTTAATCAGCCCCAGCATTTT. It translates to CATSRGGVNQPQHF.

This clone was counted a single time. V gene TRBV5-1 combines with J gene TRBJ2-7; D remains unclear. CDR3 length: 13 residues. Trimming removed 1 base at V and 6 bases at J, with 11 bases between. Germline V CDR1 and CDR2: SGHRS, YFSETQ. CDR3 protein: CASSLWSVSEQYF. CDR3 DNA: TGCGCCAGCAGCTTGTGGTCGGTTAGCGAGCAGTACTTC. Looking up the rest from reference TRBV5-1 and TRBJ2-7 gives the full variable domain: KAGVTQTPRYLIKTRGQQVTLSCSPISGHRSVSWYQQTPGQGLQFLFEYFSETQRNKGNFPGRFSGRQFSNSRSEMNVSTLELGDSALYLCASSLWSVSEQYFGPGTRLTVT.

The gene calls are TRBV9 and TRBJ1-1, with TRBD1 as a possible D gene (5 bases). In germline, CDR1 is SGDLS, CDR2 YYNGEE. V shed 0 bases and J shed 3 bases, with 9 bases lying between them. The CDR3 is 14 amino acids. CDR3 region: CASSVVTGDTEAFF. CDR3 sequence (DNA): TGTGCCAGCAGCGTAGTGACGGGGGACACTGAAGCTTTCTTT.

This chain uses TRBV6-1 with TRBJ2-3; D is undetermined. V was shortened by 6 bases and J by 3 bases, with 7 bases between the two germline ends. Germline CDR1 MNHNS, CDR2 SASEGT. CDR3 length: 12 amino acids. Written as DNA, the CDR3 is TGTGCCAGCAGACGTATTACAGATACGCAGTATTTT. It specifies CASRRITDTQYF.

This rearrangement joins TRBV4-2 to TRBJ1-2, with TRBD1 identical over 7 bases. The CDR3 length is 14 residues. The trim removed 7 bases at V and 2 bases at J, leaving 7 bases unmatched. Germline CDR1 LGHNA, CDR2 YNFKEQ. The CDR3 DNA sequence: TGTGCCAGCACTGTTGACAGGGCAAACTATGGCTACACCTTC. Translation gives CASTVDRANYGYTF.

This sequence joins TRBV29-1 and TRBJ1-5; possibly TRBD1 for D (6 bases). The ends were cut back, 4 bases at V and 7 bases at J, with 14 bases in the middle. This CDR3 is built from 13 residues. Germline V gene lookup returns CDR1 SQVTM and CDR2 ANQGSEA. DNA for the CDR3: TGCAGCGTTGGGGGGAGGGGACAACAGCCCCAGCATTTT. Translating it yields CSVGGRGQQPQHF.

In this sample, this clone turned up once. The J gene is TRBJ2-1, the V gene TRBV7-2; 10 bases are shared with TRBD2. The V gene's germline CDR1 is SGHTA and CDR2 FQGNSA. The CDR3 loop spans 15 amino acids. Trimming took 6 bases from V and 5 from J; bases not matched to a gene: 7. The CDR3 sequence is CASSSSGSLHNEQFF. The CDR3, as DNA: TGTGCCAGCAGTTCTAGCGGGAGTTTACACAATGAGCAGTTCTTC.

This clone was seen more than once but under ten times. The chain links TRBV11-2 to TRBJ1-1; no clear D. Trimming left V 5 bases short and J 7 bases short, with 8 bases between. The CDR3 loop spans 11 amino acids. The germline gives CDR1 SGHAT, CDR2 FQNNGV. The CDR3 region has the DNA TGTGCCAGCAGCCCCGATATTGAAGCTTTCTTT. Translating it yields CASSPDIEAFF.

This clone has just a few counts. CDR3 DNA: TGTGCCAGCAGCGTCGGAAAGGGGGCAACTGGGGCCAACGTCCTGACTTTC. It encodes CASSVGKGATGANVLTF. The chain combines TRBV9 with TRBJ2-6; 7 bases align to TRBD1. Germline V gene sequence: CDR1 SGDLS, CDR2 YYNGEE. V was pared by 2 bases and J by 2 bases, with 7 bases of the junction left unmatched. CDR3 length equals 17 residues.

This clone was seen more than once but under ten times. This rearrangement joins TRBV7-2 to TRBJ2-1, with 8 positions matching TRBD2. The CDR3 consists of 15 residues. V lost 5 bases to trimming and J lost 4 bases; unmatched junction nucleotides: 7. Germline V gene sequence: CDR1 SGHTA, CDR2 FQGNSA. CDR3: CASSLASGQYNEQFF. Written as DNA, the CDR3 is TGTGCCAGCAGCCTCGCTAGCGGGCAGTACAATGAGCAGTTCTTC.

This clone showed up just a few times. The chain links TRBV9 to TRBJ2-5; the match to TRBD1 covers 8 bases. This CDR3 contains 13 residues. Germline CDR1 and CDR2: SGDLS and YYNGEE. The junction had 4 bases not matched to a gene; V was cut back by 4 bases and J by 5 bases. CDR3 DNA: TGTGCCAGCAGCACACAGGGGGTGGAGACCCAGTACTTC. It yields the protein CASSTQGVETQYF.

The chain couples TRBV30 to TRBJ2-3; TRBD1 is a possible D gene (6 bases). The CDR3 consists of 13 residues. The V gene lost 1 base and the J gene lost 4 bases, with 9 bases spanning the gap. Germline V gene sequence: CDR1 GTSNPN, CDR2 SVGIG (reference sequence). The CDR3 is CAWSDRVADTQYF. CDR3 coding DNA: TGTGCCTGGAGTGACAGGGTTGCAGATACGCAGTATTTT.

In this sample, this clone turned up a few times. The J gene is TRBJ1-1, the V gene TRBV19; D unclear. The CDR3 covers 13 residues. V gave up 5 bases and J gave up 1 base, with 8 bases separating them. CDR1 and CDR2 from the germline V gene are LNHDA and SQIVND (reference sequence). This CDR3 reads CASSVRANTEAFF. CDR3 in DNA: TGTGCCAGTAGTGTCCGGGCGAACACTGAAGCTTTCTTT.